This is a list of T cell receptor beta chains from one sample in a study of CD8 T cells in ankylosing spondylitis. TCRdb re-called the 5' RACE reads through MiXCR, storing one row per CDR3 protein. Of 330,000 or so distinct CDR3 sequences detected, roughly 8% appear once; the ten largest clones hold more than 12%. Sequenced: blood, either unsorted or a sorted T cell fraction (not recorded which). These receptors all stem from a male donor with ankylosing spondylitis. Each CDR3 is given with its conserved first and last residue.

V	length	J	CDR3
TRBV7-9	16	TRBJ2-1	CASSPPAGGWYNEQFF
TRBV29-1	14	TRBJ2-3	CSVVEERSTDTQYF
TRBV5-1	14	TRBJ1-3	CASRWMPSGNTIYF
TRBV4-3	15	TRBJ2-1	CASSTGTGDNNEQFF
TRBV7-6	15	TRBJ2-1	CASSLAGMVHNEQFF
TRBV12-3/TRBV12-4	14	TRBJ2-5	CASSPGRKQETQYF
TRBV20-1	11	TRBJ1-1	CSADRDTEAFF
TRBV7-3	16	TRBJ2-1	CASSLFAGAISHEQFF
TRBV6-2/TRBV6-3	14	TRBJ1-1	CASSSGQPNTEAFF
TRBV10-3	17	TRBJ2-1	CAISDFGQGPTRNEQFF
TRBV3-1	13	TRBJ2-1	CASSPTSRNEQFF
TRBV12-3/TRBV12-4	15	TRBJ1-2	CASSLQGNWKYGYTF
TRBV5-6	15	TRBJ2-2	CASSQGLAITGELFF
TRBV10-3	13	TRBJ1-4	CATRVATNEKLFF
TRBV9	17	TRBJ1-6	CASSVGSGGSYNSPLHF
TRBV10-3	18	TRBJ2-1	CAISRGLAGVGSYNEQFF
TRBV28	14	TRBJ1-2	CAEKPQGGNYGYTF
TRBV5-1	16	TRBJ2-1	CASSHVSGVSYNEQFF
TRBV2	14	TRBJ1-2	CASSQDRAVYGHTF
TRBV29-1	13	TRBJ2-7	CSVVGGLSYEQYF